This T cell receptor (beta chain) appears in the sequencing data of a study of post-analysis software for immune sequencing data. On the study more broadly: Secondary progressive, relapsing-remitting and progressive-relapsing multiple sclerosis were among the included disease courses.

Sequencing libraries made from TCR beta cDNA carried unique molecular identifiers. The source material, 1 to 10 million T cells, gave rise to approximately 520,000 cDNA molecules. Each CDR3 protein is one row after TCRdb ran MiXCR on the PCR reads. The data hold some 800,000 distinct CDR3 sequences, with under 60% observed a single time. This clonotype was detected a few times. Its antigen is not identified. Study-wide findings and caveats: Significantly decreased normalized Chao1 diversity was recorded for multiple sclerosis patients relative to controls. F measure showed strong co-clustering of same-batch samples. TRBV segments more frequent in patients than in controls numbered several and included TRBV5-6, TRBV5-1 and TRBV20-1.

Trimming left V 0 bases short and J 5 bases short, with 10 bases between. Per germline, CDR1 DFQATT and CDR2 SNEGSKA (reference sequence). The CDR3 contains 13 residues. This chain links TRBV20-1 with TRBJ2-5; no clear D gene. The sample was blood. The TCR sequence derives from a girl aged 10-17 years with multiple sclerosis. CDR3 protein: CSARDWGQETQYF. CDR3 nucleotide sequence: TGCAGTGCTAGAGATTGGGGTCAGGAGACCCAGTACTTC.